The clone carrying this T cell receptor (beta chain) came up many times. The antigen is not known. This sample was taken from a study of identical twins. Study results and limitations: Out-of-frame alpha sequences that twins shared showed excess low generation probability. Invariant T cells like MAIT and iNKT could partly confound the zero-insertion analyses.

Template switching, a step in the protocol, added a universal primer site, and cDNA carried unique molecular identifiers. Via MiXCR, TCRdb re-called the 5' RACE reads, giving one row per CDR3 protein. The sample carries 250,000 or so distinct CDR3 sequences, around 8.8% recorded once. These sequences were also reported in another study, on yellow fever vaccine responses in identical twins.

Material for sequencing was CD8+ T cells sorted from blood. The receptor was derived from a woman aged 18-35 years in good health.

The CDR3 sequence is CASSPLGYTF. The CDR3 DNA reads as TGTGCCAGCAGCCCGCTCGGCTACACCTTC. This sequence joins TRBV9 and TRBJ1-2; no reliable D call. Per germline, CDR1 SGDLS and CDR2 YYNGEE. This CDR3 is built from 10 residues. The V gene lost 4 bases and the J gene lost 8 bases, with 6 bases spanning the gap.